This T cell receptor (beta chain) is from a study of CD8+CD57+ T cells in acquired aplastic anemia. On the study more broadly: The DNA of sorted CD4+ and CD8+ cells averaged around 3 ug. Points from the study as a whole: Between the patient and control groups, CD8+ Simpson's diversity did not differ significantly.

All sequencing subjects had displayed CD8+CD57+ cell expansion on flow cytometry. Diagnosis of severe acquired aplastic anemia applied to all patients. Untreated patients provided the blood samples, with no therapy given before sampling. Worth noting for this clonotype: Its specificity is not known.

TCR beta VDJ and CDR3 were profiled, and genomic DNA was the template. TCRdb redid the calling of the reads with MiXCR, one entry per CDR3 protein. The table records about 180,000 distinct CDR3 sequences, 63% of them present only once. The CDR3 length is 15 residues. Trimming shortened V by 0 bases and J by 4 bases, and 12 bases separated the two germline ends. Germline-derived CDR1 and CDR2 are SGHTA and FQGTGA. V and J are TRBV7-3 and TRBJ1-2; D unresolved. Sample: sorted CD4+, CD8+, or CD8+CD57+ T cells (not recorded which) from PBMCs. The source is a human donor with aplastic anemia. CDR3 in DNA: TGTGCCAGCAGCTTAACGGGTTTTAGAGGCTATGGCTACACCTTC. This translates into CASSLTGFRGYGYTF.